This is a list of T cell receptor beta chains from one sample in a study of blood T cells in healthy people across ages. TCRdb passed the 5' RACE reads through MiXCR, listing each CDR3 protein once. The sample carries over 500,000 distinct CDR3 sequences, about 26% recorded once. The sample was also linked to a second study, of T cells of mothers and their children.

Sequenced: blood. The receptor source for this set is a boy younger than 10 in good health. The conserved cysteine and the conserved F or W are not part of the CDR3 here. Clone size is given for some rows only: seen once, a few or many times, or a class if the clone is expanded.

V	J	size	CDR3
TRBV20-1	TRBJ2-1	few	SARSGQGLAGANEQF
TRBV11-2	TRBJ2-3	few	ASSLDLGESDTQY
TRBV6-2/TRBV6-3	TRBJ1-2	NA	ASSYSRDTFGYGYT
TRBV6-2/TRBV6-3	TRBJ2-4	NA	ASSRLGVNIQY
TRBV29-1	TRBJ2-3	few	SVEDGQGAPNTQY
TRBV6-1	TRBJ1-3	many	ASSEAISTVY
TRBV5-1	TRBJ2-5	few	ASSVGRGQETQY
TRBV13	TRBJ2-1	NA	ASTQNTGSGYNEQF
TRBV29-1	TRBJ2-2	NA	SVEQASNTGELF
TRBV7-8	TRBJ1-5	few	ASYRASIGRRNQPQH
TRBV7-8	TRBJ2-1	few	ASRERGARNEQF
TRBV20-1	TRBJ2-3	NA	SAERREVADTQY
TRBV11-2	TRBJ2-4	many	ASSLGGGIGAKNIQY
TRBV12-3/TRBV12-4	TRBJ2-5	few	ASSAGGPGI
TRBV29-1	TRBJ2-7	few	SVGQRVSYEQY
TRBV7-2	NA	NA	ASSIERGPSYEQY